This entry features one T cell receptor (beta chain) sequence. Its specificity is not known. This sample was taken from a study of T cell repertoires in cytomegalovirus infection. Overall study: Matching HLA type and CMV infection were both indicated by public TCR beta signatures. Findings and caveats of the study: Summed public TCR beta family frequency identified CMV carriers bearing the relevant HLA. The response measured ex vivo was dominated by TCR beta clonotypes (HLA-C-restricted and CMV-specific).

Using its own MiXCR run on the reads, TCRdb lists one record per CDR3 protein. The sample yields about 310,000 distinct CDR3 sequences, 17% seen once. Germline V lookup: CDR1 MNHEY, CDR2 SVGEGT. The CDR3 sequence is 14 residues long. Trimming stripped 4 bases from V and 5 bases from J, with 14 bases between. This sequence originates from a human donor in good health (CMV status not recorded). Some clones in this sample may be carry-over from other donors' samples. The sample was PBMCs. The chain recombines TRBV6-2 or TRBV6-3 with TRBJ1-2, with D possibly TRBD1 on 5 matching bases. The CDR3 reads CASSSLTVGYGYTF. CDR3 bases: TGTGCCAGCAGTTCTCTGACAGTCGGATATGGCTACACCTTC.